The clone carrying this TCR beta chain appeared once. Study processing details: Reference gene primer amplification gave nucleated cell count estimates. The method was immunoSEQ multiplex PCR; TCRdb's version includes in-frame clones alone and lacks a portion of them. V and J calls and clone size follow that table, whereas D and trimming were derived from the DNA. The sample lists over 250,000 clones, approximately 90% occurring once. This entry belongs to a study of blood T cell repertoires in COVID-19. Study overall: Specimens from acute and convalescent COVID-19 originated in the United States, Italy and Spain. In each case, the material was cDNA or gDNA derived from T cells, B-cell-depleted T cells, or PBMCs.

CDR1 and CDR2 from the germline V gene are SGHVS and FQNEAQ. The V end lost 3 bases, the J end lost 2 bases, and 8 bases lay between the germline ends. This CDR3 comprises 13 residues. The V gene is TRBV7-8, the J gene TRBJ2-7; D is perhaps TRBD2 (6 bases). The clonotype originates from a woman aged 40 to 49 who had recovered from COVID-19. Sequenced input: peripheral blood. The CDR3 loop is CASSLGGPYEQYF. The DNA for the CDR3 is TGTGCCAGCAGCTTGGGGGGACCCTACGAGCAGTACTTC. The full variable domain, with the rest looked up from reference TRBV7-8 and TRBJ2-7, is GAGVSQSPRYKVAKRGQDVALRCDPISGHVSLFWYQQALGQGPEFLTYFQNEAQLDKSGLPSDRFFAERPEGSVSTLKIQRTQQEDSAVYLCASSLGGPYEQYFGPGTRLTVT.